Included here is one T cell receptor beta chain sequence, with context. CDR1 SGHRS and CDR2 YFSETQ come from the germline V gene. V gave up 5 bases and J gave up 2 bases; unmatched junction bases: 14. This CDR3 has 17 amino acids. The sample belongs to a study of blood T cell repertoires in COVID-19. Overall study context: Sites across the United States, Italy and Spain contributed samples from acute and convalescent COVID-19.

Authors' analysis steps: Reference gene primers were amplified, and this amplification served to estimate nucleated cell counts. Clones were read by immunoSEQ multiplex PCR, and TCRdb kept only the in-frame ones, dropping some. The DNA was the basis for D and trimming; V, J and clone size are from that table. This table holds some 100,000 clones, roughly 84% found once. The chain employs TRBV5-1 and TRBJ2-3; 7 positions agree with TRBD1. Sequencing used peripheral blood. The source is a human donor in a cohort sampled during active COVID-19. The CDR3 region is CASRPTTGSGDTDTQYF. DNA of the CDR3: TGCGCCAGCAGACCCACGACAGGGAGTGGGGACACAGATACGCAGTATTTT. Full variable domain (missing parts from reference TRBV5-1 and TRBJ2-3): KAGVTQTPRYLIKTRGQQVTLSCSPISGHRSVSWYQQTPGQGLQFLFEYFSETQRNKGNFPGRFSGRQFSNSRSEMNVSTLELGDSALYLCASRPTTGSGDTDTQYFGPGTRLTVL.